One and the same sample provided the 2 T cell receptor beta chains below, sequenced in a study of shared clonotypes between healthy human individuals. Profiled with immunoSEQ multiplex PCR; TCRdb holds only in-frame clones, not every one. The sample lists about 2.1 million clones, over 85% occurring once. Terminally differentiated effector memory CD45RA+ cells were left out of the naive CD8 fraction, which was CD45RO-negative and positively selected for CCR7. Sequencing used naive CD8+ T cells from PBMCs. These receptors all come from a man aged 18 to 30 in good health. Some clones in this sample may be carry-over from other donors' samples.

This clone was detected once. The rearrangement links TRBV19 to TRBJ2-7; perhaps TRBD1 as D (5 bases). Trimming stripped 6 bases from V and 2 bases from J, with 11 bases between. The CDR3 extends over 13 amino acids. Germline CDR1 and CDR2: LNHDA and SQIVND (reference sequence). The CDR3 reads CASSDRPTYEQYF. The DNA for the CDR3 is TGTGCCAGTAGCGACAGACCGACCTACGAGCAGTACTTC.

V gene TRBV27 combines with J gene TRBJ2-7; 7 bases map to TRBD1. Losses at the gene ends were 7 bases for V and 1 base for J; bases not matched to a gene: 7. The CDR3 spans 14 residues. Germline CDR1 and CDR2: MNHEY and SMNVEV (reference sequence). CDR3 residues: CASKMTGPSYEQYF. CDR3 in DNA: TGTGCCAGCAAAATGACAGGGCCGTCCTACGAGCAGTACTTC.